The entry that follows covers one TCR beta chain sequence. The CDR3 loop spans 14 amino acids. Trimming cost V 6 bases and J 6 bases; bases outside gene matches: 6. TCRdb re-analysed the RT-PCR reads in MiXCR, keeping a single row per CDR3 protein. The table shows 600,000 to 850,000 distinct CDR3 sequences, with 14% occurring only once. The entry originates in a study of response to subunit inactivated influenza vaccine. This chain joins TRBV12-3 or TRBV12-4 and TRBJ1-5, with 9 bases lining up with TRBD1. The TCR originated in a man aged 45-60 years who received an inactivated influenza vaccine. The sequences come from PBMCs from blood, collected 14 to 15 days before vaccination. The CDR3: CASRRTGEGQPQHF. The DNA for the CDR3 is TGTGCCAGCAGACGGACAGGGGAGGGTCAGCCCCAGCATTTT.